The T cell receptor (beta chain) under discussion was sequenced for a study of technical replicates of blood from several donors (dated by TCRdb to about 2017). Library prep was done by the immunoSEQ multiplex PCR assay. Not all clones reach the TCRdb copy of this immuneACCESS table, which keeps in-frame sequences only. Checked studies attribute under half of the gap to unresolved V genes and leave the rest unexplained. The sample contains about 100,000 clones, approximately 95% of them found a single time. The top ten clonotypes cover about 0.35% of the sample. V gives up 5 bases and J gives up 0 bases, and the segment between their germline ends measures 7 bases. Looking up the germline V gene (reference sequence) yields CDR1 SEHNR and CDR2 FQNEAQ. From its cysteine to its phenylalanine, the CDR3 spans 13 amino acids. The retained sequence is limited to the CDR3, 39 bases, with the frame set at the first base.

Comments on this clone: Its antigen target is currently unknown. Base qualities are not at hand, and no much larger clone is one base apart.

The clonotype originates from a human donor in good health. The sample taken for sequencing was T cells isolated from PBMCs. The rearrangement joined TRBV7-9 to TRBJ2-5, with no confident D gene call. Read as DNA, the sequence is TGTGCCAGCAGCCCCCCATACCAAGAGACCCAGTACTTC. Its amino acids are CASSPPYQETQYF.